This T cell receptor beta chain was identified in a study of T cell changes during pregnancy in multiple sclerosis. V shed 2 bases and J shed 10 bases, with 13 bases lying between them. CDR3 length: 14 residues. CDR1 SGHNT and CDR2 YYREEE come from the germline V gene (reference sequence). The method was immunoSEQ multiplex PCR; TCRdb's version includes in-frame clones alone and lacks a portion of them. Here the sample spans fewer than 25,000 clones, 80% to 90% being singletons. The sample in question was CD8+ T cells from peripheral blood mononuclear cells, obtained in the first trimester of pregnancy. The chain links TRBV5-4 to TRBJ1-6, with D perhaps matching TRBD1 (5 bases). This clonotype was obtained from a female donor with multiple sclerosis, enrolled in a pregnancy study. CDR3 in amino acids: CASSFRGGGSPLHF. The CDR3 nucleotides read TGTGCCAGCAGCTTCCGGGGGGGAGGATCACCCCTCCACTTT. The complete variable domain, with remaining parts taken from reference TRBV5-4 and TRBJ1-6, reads ETGVTQSPTHLIKTRGQQVTLRCSSQSGHNTVSWYQQALGQGPQFIFQYYREEENGRGNFPPRFSGLQFPNYSSELNVNALELDDSALYLCASSFRGGGSPLHFGNGTRLTVT.